The 13 T cell receptor beta chains given below trace back to one sample, sequenced in a study of shared clonotypes between healthy human individuals. Sequencing used immunoSEQ multiplex PCR; TCRdb keeps in-frame clones, though not all of them. This table holds more than 1 million clones, about 80% found once. The sample comprised memory CD4+ T cells from PBMCs. This sample's subset: CD45RA-negative fraction. These receptors were obtained from a man between 18 and 29 years old in good health. Some clones in this sample may be carry-over from other donors' samples.

This clone was observed many times. V usage is TRBV28 and J usage is TRBJ2-1, with D tentatively TRBD1 or TRBD2 (7 bases each). Germline values: CDR1 MDHEN, CDR2 SYDVKM. Trimming removed 1 base at V and 6 bases at J, with 13 bases between. The CDR3 has 15 amino acids. The CDR3 protein is CASSLSGGAGNEQFF. CDR3 bases: TGTGCCAGCAGTTTATCAGGGGGGGCAGGCAATGAGCAGTTCTTC. The complete variable domain, with remaining parts taken from reference TRBV28 and TRBJ2-1, reads DVKVTQSSRYLVKRTGEKVFLECVQDMDHENMFWYRQDPGLGLRLIYFSYDVKMKEKGDIPEGYSVSREKKERFSLILESASTNQTSMYLCASSLSGGAGNEQFFGPGTRLTVL.

The count of this clone is one. This CDR3 is also generated by other DNA sequences in the sample. The chain carries TRBV7-9 and TRBJ2-1, with unresolved D. From germline, CDR1 is SEHNR and CDR2 FQNEAQ (reference sequence). Trimming took 3 bases from V and 5 from J, leaving 2 bases between them. The CDR3 is 11 amino acids. CDR3 sequence reads: CASSFHNEQFF. The CDR3 DNA is TGTGCCAGCAGCTTTCACAATGAGCAGTTCTTC.

The chain employs TRBV5-1 and TRBJ1-5; perhaps TRBD1 as D (5 bases). Germline loops: CDR1 SGHRS, CDR2 YFSETQ. V lost 3 bases and J 4 bases, leaving 11 bases between the germline ends. The CDR3 consists of 14 residues. This CDR3 is CASSSGQLNQPQHF. CDR3 nucleotide sequence: TGCGCCAGCAGCTCGGGGCAGCTAAATCAGCCCCAGCATTTT. Supplemented by reference TRBV5-1 and TRBJ1-5, the full variable domain reads KAGVTQTPRYLIKTRGQQVTLSCSPISGHRSVSWYQQTPGQGLQFLFEYFSETQRNKGNFPGRFSGRQFSNSRSEMNVSTLELGDSALYLCASSSGQLNQPQHFGDGTRLSIL.

The genes are TRBV19 and TRBJ2-5; possible D gene TRBD2, 6 bases. The CDR3 spans 12 residues. The germline gives CDR1 LNHDA, CDR2 SQIVND (reference sequence). Trimming pared 5 bases from V and 3 bases from J, leaving 7 bases between. The CDR3 DNA reads as TGTGCCAGTAGTCCGGGAGAAGAGACCCAGTACTTC. This encodes CASSPGEETQYF.

CDR3 DNA sequence: TGCGCCAGCAGTGAACGGACTAGCGGGAGGGCGGGGTACGAGCAGTACTTC. Translating it yields CASSERTSGRAGYEQYF. This chain connects TRBV10-2 to TRBJ2-7, with 15 bases that match TRBD2. CDR1 WSHSY and CDR2 SAAADI come from the germline V gene. The CDR3 is made up of 17 amino acids. V lost 3 bases and J lost 4; bases outside the gene matches: 7.

This clone occurred a few times. This chain links TRBV6-5 with TRBJ1-2, with D perhaps matching TRBD1 (5 bases). Trimming took off 6 bases at V and 7 bases at J, with 15 bases between the two ends. This CDR3 contains 13 residues. Germline V gene sequence: CDR1 MNHEY, CDR2 SVGAGI. The chain's CDR3 is CASRHQGSGGYTF. For the CDR3, the DNA is TGTGCCAGCAGGCACCAGGGATCGGGTGGCTACACCTTC.

This clone was picked up many times. The genes are TRBV2 and TRBJ2-1; TRBD2 matches at 9 bases. Germline CDR1 reads SNHLY; CDR2 reads FYNNEI. This CDR3 spans 15 amino acids. The V and J ends lost 3 bases and 3 bases, in that order; junction bases with no gene match: 3. The CDR3 nucleotides are TGTGCCAGCAGTGAGCCAGCGGGGGGCTACAATGAGCAGTTCTTC. It encodes CASSEPAGGYNEQFF.

The V and J genes are TRBV11-1 and TRBJ2-2; D uncertain. The V and J ends lost 2 bases and 5 bases respectively, with 6 bases between them. This CDR3 contains 13 residues. CDR1 is SGHAT and CDR2 is FQDESV in the germline V gene (reference sequence). CDR3 region: CASSLRKTGELFF. The CDR3 nucleotides are TGTGCCAGCAGCTTAAGAAAGACCGGGGAGCTGTTTTTT.

This sequence joins TRBV4-3 and TRBJ1-4; D unresolved. The CDR3 length is 15 residues. Germline loops: CDR1 LGHNA, CDR2 YSLEER. V dropped 0 bases and J dropped 7 bases, with 12 bases sitting between them. Here the CDR3 reads CASSQESPFPEKLFF. In DNA form, the CDR3 reads TGCGCCAGCAGCCAAGAAAGTCCCTTCCCTGAAAAACTGTTTTTT.

This chain connects TRBV25-1 to TRBJ1-2, with D perhaps matching TRBD1 (6 bases). The CDR3 length is 12 residues. Trimming removed 9 bases at V and 8 bases at J, with 16 bases between. From germline, CDR1 is MGHDK and CDR2 SYGVNS. CDR3 in DNA: TGTGCCAGTTATATCCGGGGGCTCGGCTACACCTTC. It codes for CASYIRGLGYTF.

This rearrangement joins TRBV5-5 to TRBJ2-7; D ambiguous. The CDR3 extends over 15 amino acids. Deletions cut 0 bases from V and 0 bases from J, with 10 bases between. Germline CDR1 is SGHKS and CDR2 is YYEKEE (reference sequence). The CDR3 sequence is CASSLEGQFSYEQYF. Here the CDR3 DNA reads TGTGCCAGCAGCTTGGAAGGCCAGTTCTCCTACGAGCAGTACTTC.

The chain employs TRBV6-6 and TRBJ2-2; D is unclear. The CDR3 is 13 amino acids. V lost 7 bases to trimming and J lost 2 bases, with 8 bases between them. CDR1 is MNHNY, CDR2 SVGAGI, per germline (reference sequence). CDR3 DNA: TGTGCCAGCATGGACCGAAACACCGGGGAGCTGTTTTTT. This gives the protein CASMDRNTGELFF.

The chain couples TRBV29-1 to TRBJ1-5; 8 positions match TRBD1. The germline V gene encodes CDR1 SQVTM and CDR2 ANQGSEA. The J segment lost 2 bases and the V segment lost 5 bases, leaving 5 bases of the junction unmatched. The CDR3 has 14 residues. The CDR3 is CSVIDRGGNQPQHF. In nucleotides, the CDR3 is TGCAGCGTTATCGACAGGGGAGGCAATCAGCCCCAGCATTTT.